Listed below are T cell receptor beta chains from one sample, sequenced in a study of blood T cell repertoires in COVID-19. Assay used: immunoSEQ multiplex PCR; TCRdb lists only in-frame clones, some missing. Of approximately 49,000 clones in the sample, 82% were seen once. The specimen sequenced was peripheral blood. The origin of the receptors is a human donor with acute or convalescent COVID-19. The donor label of this sample is uncertain. The CDR3 runs from the conserved cysteine through the conserved F or W. The order of the fields is D gene, V gene, J gene, clone size, CDR3 protein, CDR3 DNA. D genes are given only for firm matches. Some rows have no size entry. The others give once, few or many, or a class for an expanded clone.

D: NA
V: TRBV9
J: TRBJ1-2
size: NA
CDR3: CASSGDSATF
DNA: TGTGCCAGCAGCGGGGACTCTGCCACCTTC

D: TRBD2
V: TRBV19
J: TRBJ2-5
size: few
CDR3: CASQSGGAGETQYF
DNA: TGTGCCAGTCAAAGCGGGGGGGCCGGTGAGACCCAGTACTTC

D: TRBD1
V: TRBV9
J: TRBJ2-1
size: NA
CDR3: CASSDGQVYNEQFF
DNA: TGTGCCAGCAGCGACGGACAGGTTTACAATGAGCAGTTCTTC

D: NA
V: TRBV6-2/TRBV6-3
J: TRBJ2-5
size: NA
CDR3: CASSFHSPASGQQETQYF
DNA: TGTGCCAGCAGTTTTCATTCCCCGGCTAGCGGACAGCAAGAGACCCAGTACTTC

D: TRBD1
V: TRBV5-1
J: TRBJ1-2
size: NA
CDR3: CASSPGTEGGYGYTF
DNA: TGCGCCAGCAGCCCCGGGACAGAAGGGGGCTATGGCTACACCTTC

D: NA
V: TRBV19
J: TRBJ2-7
size: NA
CDR3: CASSPSGSYEQYF
DNA: TGTGCCAGTAGCCCTTCGGGGTCCTACGAGCAGTACTTC

D: NA
V: TRBV2
J: TRBJ1-3
size: NA
CDR3: CASSAAGSATIYF
DNA: TGTGCCAGCAGTGCGGCCGGGTCCGCCACCATATATTTT

D: TRBD1
V: TRBV19
J: TRBJ1-6
size: NA
CDR3: CAAQDRGVSPLHF
DNA: TGTGCCGCGCAGGACAGGGGTGTTTCACCCCTCCACTTT

D: TRBD1
V: TRBV28
J: TRBJ2-1
size: NA
CDR3: CASSRTGISLNNEQFF
DNA: TGTGCCAGCAGTCGGACAGGTATAAGCCTGAACAATGAGCAGTTCTTC

D: NA
V: TRBV7-2
J: TRBJ1-6
size: NA
CDR3: CASSVLGGSYNSPLHF
DNA: TGTGCCAGCAGCGTCTTGGGGGGCTCCTATAATTCACCCCTCCACTTT

D: TRBD1
V: TRBV30
J: TRBJ1-2
size: NA
CDR3: CAWSGRDRGRLGYGYTF
DNA: TGTGCCTGGAGTGGAAGGGACAGGGGGCGCCTAGGCTATGGCTACACCTTC

D: NA
V: TRBV24-1
J: TRBJ1-2
size: NA
CDR3: CATSASGDYGYTF
DNA: TGTGCCACCAGTGCCTCGGGGGACTATGGCTACACCTTC

D: NA
V: TRBV5-6
J: TRBJ2-7
size: few
CDR3: CASSWAGGYEQYF
DNA: TGTGCCAGCAGCTGGGCCGGAGGCTACGAGCAGTACTTC

D: NA
V: TRBV12-3/TRBV12-4
J: TRBJ2-1
size: NA
CDR3: CASTTSRPSRQFF
DNA: TGTGCCAGCACAACTAGTCGGCCCTCAAGGCAGTTCTTC

D: NA
V: TRBV24-1
J: TRBJ1-4
size: NA
CDR3: CATSDQEKLFF
DNA: TGTGCCACCAGTGACCAAGAAAAACTGTTTTTT

D: TRBD1
V: TRBV7-8
J: TRBJ2-7
size: NA
CDR3: CASSLGGQGSHEQYF
DNA: TGTGCCAGCAGCCTGGGAGGACAGGGGTCACACGAGCAGTACTTC

D: NA
V: TRBV18
J: TRBJ2-7
size: NA
CDR3: CASSPVRGNHEQYF
DNA: TGTGCCAGCTCACCTGTTAGAGGGAACCACGAGCAGTACTTC

D: NA
V: TRBV7-2
J: TRBJ2-2
size: NA
CDR3: CASSPQNTGELFF
DNA: TGTGCCAGCAGCCCCCAGAACACCGGGGAGCTGTTTTTT

D: TRBD2
V: TRBV19
J: TRBJ2-7
size: few
CDR3: CASSLSSGTSFLYEQYF
DNA: TGTGCCAGTAGTCTCTCCAGTGGGACTAGCTTCCTCTACGAGCAGTACTTC

D: NA
V: TRBV19
J: TRBJ2-2
size: NA
CDR3: CASSIFEGNTGELFF
DNA: TGTGCCAGTAGTATCTTCGAGGGAAACACCGGGGAGCTGTTTTTT

D: NA
V: TRBV28
J: TRBJ1-2
size: NA
CDR3: CASSSRYGYTF
DNA: TGTGCCAGCAGCTCTAGGTATGGCTACACCTTC

D: NA
V: TRBV7-2
J: TRBJ2-3
size: NA
CDR3: CASSSTDTQYF
DNA: TGTGCCAGCTCGTCCACAGATACGCAGTATTTT

D: TRBD1
V: TRBV4-3
J: TRBJ2-7
size: NA
CDR3: CASSQDMGQTNEQYF
DNA: TGCGCCAGCAGCCAAGATATGGGACAGACGAACGAGCAGTACTTC

D: TRBD2
V: TRBV2
J: TRBJ2-7
size: NA
CDR3: CASSAGRGSYEQYF
DNA: TGTGCCAGCAGTGCCGGGAGGGGTTCCTACGAGCAGTACTTC

D: TRBD2
V: TRBV4-2
J: TRBJ2-1
size: NA
CDR3: CASSQDSGADNEQFF
DNA: TGTGCCAGCAGCCAAGATAGCGGGGCTGACAATGAGCAGTTCTTC

D: TRBD1
V: TRBV5-1
J: TRBJ2-1
size: NA
CDR3: CASSQGQGTYNEQFF
DNA: TGCGCCAGCAGCCAGGGACAGGGAACCTACAATGAGCAGTTCTTC

D: NA
V: TRBV7-9
J: TRBJ2-5
size: NA
CDR3: CASSSRERETQYF
DNA: TGTGCCAGCAGCTCCCGGGAAAGAGAGACCCAGTACTTC

D: NA
V: TRBV19
J: TRBJ1-6
size: NA
CDR3: CASSIDPGANSPLHF
DNA: TGTGCCAGTAGTATAGATCCGGGAGCCAATTCACCCCTCCACTTT

D: TRBD2
V: TRBV3-1/TRBV3-2
J: TRBJ2-1
size: NA
CDR3: CASRDSGGTYNEQFF
DNA: TGTGCCAGCAGAGACAGCGGGGGGACCTACAATGAGCAGTTCTTC

D: NA
V: TRBV18
J: TRBJ2-5
size: NA
CDR3: CASSLEVRETQYF
DNA: TGTGCCAGCTCATTGGAGGTTCGGGAGACCCAGTACTTC

D: NA
V: TRBV30
J: TRBJ2-6
size: once
CDR3: CAWSVLPGAGANVLTF
DNA: TGTGCCTGGAGTGTACTCCCGGGAGCTGGGGCCAACGTCCTGACTTTC

D: NA
V: TRBV10-2
J: TRBJ2-3
size: few
CDR3: CASSGTTITDTQYF
DNA: TGCGCCAGCAGTGGAACTACCATCACAGATACGCAGTATTTT

D: NA
V: TRBV19
J: TRBJ1-1
size: NA
CDR3: CASAGQPNTEAFF
DNA: TGTGCCAGTGCTGGACAGCCGAACACTGAAGCTTTCTTT

D: NA
V: TRBV30
J: TRBJ1-2
size: NA
CDR3: CAWRTGLRGYTF
DNA: TGTGCCTGGAGAACAGGCCTCCGTGGCTACACCTTC

D: TRBD2
V: TRBV7-6
J: TRBJ2-1
size: NA
CDR3: CASSLVGTSGIYNEQFF
DNA: TGTGCCAGCAGCTTAGTTGGGACTAGCGGGATATACAATGAGCAGTTCTTC

D: NA
V: TRBV4-1
J: TRBJ2-1
size: NA
CDR3: CASSQDSPLRFDSYNEQFF
DNA: TGCGCCAGCAGCCAAGATAGCCCGTTAAGGTTCGATTCCTACAATGAGCAGTTCTTC

D: NA
V: TRBV18
J: TRBJ2-3
size: NA
CDR3: CASSPPTGTTDTQYF
DNA: TGTGCCAGCTCACCACCAACAGGGACCACAGATACGCAGTATTTT

D: NA
V: TRBV7-2
J: TRBJ2-3
size: NA
CDR3: CASSLDRGTDTQYF
DNA: TGTGCCAGCAGCTTAGACAGGGGCACAGATACGCAGTATTTT

D: NA
V: TRBV7-8
J: TRBJ2-3
size: NA
CDR3: CASSSLTSTDTQYF
DNA: TGTGCCAGCAGCAGCCTCACTAGCACAGATACGCAGTATTTT

D: NA
V: TRBV30
J: TRBJ1-2
size: NA
CDR3: CAWSPGSAPNYGYTF
DNA: TGTGCCTGGAGTCCTGGCTCCGCCCCTAACTATGGCTACACCTTC

D: TRBD1
V: TRBV4-3
J: TRBJ1-2
size: NA
CDR3: CASSPSGQEVYGYTF
DNA: TGCGCCAGCAGCCCCTCGGGACAGGAGGTCTATGGCTACACCTTC

D: TRBD2
V: TRBV11-3
J: TRBJ2-5
size: NA
CDR3: CASSRGVTETQYF
DNA: TGTGCCAGCAGCCGGGGGGTGACGGAGACCCAGTACTTC

D: NA
V: TRBV6-2/TRBV6-3
J: TRBJ1-2
size: NA
CDR3: CASSSGGGYGYTF
DNA: TGTGCCAGCAGTTCCGGCGGGGGCTATGGCTACACCTTC

D: NA
V: TRBV19
J: TRBJ1-1
size: NA
CDR3: CASSVKGDTEAFF
DNA: TGTGCCAGTAGTGTTAAGGGGGACACTGAAGCTTTCTTT

D: TRBD2
V: TRBV5-8
J: TRBJ2-5
size: NA
CDR3: CASSSRGGYQETQYF
DNA: TGTGCCAGCAGCTCGCGGGGGGGGTACCAAGAGACCCAGTACTTC

D: TRBD1
V: TRBV24-1
J: TRBJ1-5
size: NA
CDR3: CATSDLGQDLGPQHF
DNA: TGTGCCACCAGTGACCTCGGACAGGACCTGGGGCCCCAGCATTTT

D: NA
V: TRBV6-6
J: TRBJ1-6
size: NA
CDR3: CASSRLATPQVSPLHF
DNA: TGTGCCAGCAGCCGCCTTGCTACCCCTCAGGTTTCACCCCTCCACTTT

D: NA
V: TRBV28
J: TRBJ1-3
size: once
CDR3: CASSLIPFSGNTIYF
DNA: TGTGCCAGCAGTTTAATCCCCTTCTCTGGAAACACCATATATTTT

D: NA
V: TRBV3-1/TRBV3-2
J: TRBJ2-2
size: NA
CDR3: CASSQPYTGELFF
DNA: TGTGCCAGCAGCCAACCTTACACCGGGGAGCTGTTTTTT

D: TRBD1
V: TRBV4-3
J: TRBJ2-6
size: NA
CDR3: CASSQEQGTGANVLTF
DNA: TGCGCCAGCAGCCAGGAACAGGGGACTGGGGCCAACGTCCTGACTTTC

D: NA
V: TRBV29-1
J: TRBJ1-2
size: NA
CDR3: CSVGGEPSGYTF
DNA: TGCAGCGTTGGAGGTGAGCCATCCGGCTACACCTTC

D: TRBD1
V: TRBV7-2
J: TRBJ2-1
size: NA
CDR3: CASSFRAGSGGNEQFF
DNA: TGTGCCAGCAGCTTTAGGGCCGGTTCAGGGGGCAATGAGCAGTTCTTC

D: NA
V: TRBV6-5
J: TRBJ2-1
size: NA
CDR3: CASSYSYGGDNEQFF
DNA: TGTGCCAGCAGTTACTCGTACGGCGGGGACAATGAGCAGTTCTTC

D: TRBD1
V: TRBV28
J: TRBJ1-2
size: NA
CDR3: CASTSGQAHGYTF
DNA: TGTGCCAGCACCTCGGGACAGGCACATGGCTACACCTTC

D: TRBD2
V: TRBV5-8
J: TRBJ2-1
size: NA
CDR3: CASSWEGYEQFF
DNA: TGTGCCAGCAGCTGGGAGGGCTATGAGCAGTTCTTC

D: TRBD1
V: TRBV5-6
J: TRBJ1-4
size: NA
CDR3: CASSVTGGSIEKLFF
DNA: TGTGCCAGCAGCGTCACAGGGGGATCAATTGAAAAACTGTTTTTT

D: NA
V: TRBV21-1
J: TRBJ1-3
size: NA
CDR3: CASSSSTQGNTIYF
DNA: TGTGCCAGCAGCTCTTCCACCCAGGGAAACACCATATATTTT

D: NA
V: TRBV7-8
J: TRBJ1-5
size: NA
CDR3: CASSLGGGNQPQHF
DNA: TGTGCCAGCAGCTTAGGGGGGGGCAATCAGCCCCAGCATTTT

D: NA
V: TRBV27
J: TRBJ1-5
size: NA
CDR3: CASRGLNSNQPQHF
DNA: TGTGCCAGCAGGGGACTTAATAGCAATCAGCCCCAGCATTTT